This TCR beta chain came from a study of T-cell reconstitution after alpha-beta-depleted transplantation in children. Researchers prepared the TCRbeta library using unique molecular identifiers, the study reports. Via MiXCR, TCRdb re-called the PCR reads, giving one row per CDR3 protein. The sample consists of 450,000 to 600,000 distinct CDR3 sequences, approximately 20% of them appearing once. V shed 0 bases and J shed 3 bases, with 15 bases lying between them. Germline V gene sequence: CDR1 KGHSH, CDR2 LQKENI. This CDR3 spans 16 amino acids. The source is a human donor who donated a stem cell graft to a child with acute lymphoblastic leukemia. The sequencing used PBMCs from the stem cell graft donor, collected from the stem cell graft. The genes are TRBV18 and TRBJ2-7; D might be TRBD1 (6 bases). CDR3 residues: CASSPPDRRTIYEQYF. CDR3 nucleotides: TGTGCCAGCTCACCACCGGACAGACGAACCATCTACGAGCAGTACTTC. The full variable domain, in which reference TRBV18 and TRBJ2-7 provide the parts outside the CDR3, is NAGVMQNPRHLVRRRGQEARLRCSPMKGHSHVYWYRQLPEEGLKFMVYLQKENIIDESGMPKERFSAEFPKEGPSILRIQQVVRGDSAAYFCASSPPDRRTIYEQYFGPGTRLTVT.